This TCR beta chain was obtained from a study of blood T cell repertoires in COVID-19. Study overall: Samples of COVID-19 (acute and convalescent) were obtained from the United States, Italy and Spain.

V lost 2 bases to trimming and J lost 1 base, with 10 bases between them. CDR1 SGHRS and CDR2 YFSETQ come from the germline V gene. CDR3 size: 15 residues. Sequencing used immunoSEQ multiplex PCR; TCRdb keeps in-frame clones, though not all of them. The sample lists some 180,000 clones; 70% to 90% were seen once. In regard to this clone: The sample carries other DNA sequences with the same CDR3.

The specimen sequenced was peripheral blood. The clonotype was recovered from a woman aged 80 or over with COVID-19, enrolled during active disease. The gene calls are TRBV5-1 and TRBJ1-5, with a possible D match to TRBD1 (5 bases). The CDR3 region has the DNA TGCGCCAGCAGCTTAGGGCCAGGGAGCAATCAGCCCCAGCATTTT. Encoded protein: CASSLGPGSNQPQHF.